The 4 T cell receptor beta chains below all came from one sample that was sequenced in a study of OX40 agonist ivuxolimab in advanced cancers. Sequencing was performed with immunoSEQ multiplex PCR; in TCRdb, only in-frame clones are kept and a portion is missing. The data hold tens of thousands of clones, with around 84% observed a single time. The material was CD4+ or CD8+ T cells sorted from blood, obtained in a trial of the OX40 agonist ivuxolimab. All receptors derive from an adult with an advanced solid tumor such as melanoma, head and neck, liver or kidney cancer.

The chain carries TRBV2 and TRBJ2-2, with D possibly called TRBD1 or TRBD2 (5 bases each). V was pared by 3 bases and J by 6 bases, with 17 bases between. The germline V gene has CDR1 SNHLY and CDR2 FYNNEI. The CDR3 is 16 residues long. DNA of the CDR3: TGTGCCAGCAGTGACTTGTCCGGGGACGGTTCCGGGGAGCTGTTTTTT. Its translation: CASSDLSGDGSGELFF.

This chain connects TRBV19 to TRBJ1-1; 8 nucleotides line up with TRBD1. Unmatched junction bases numbered 7, after V lost 7 bases and J lost 3 bases. Looked up from germline, CDR1 is LNHDA and CDR2 is SQIVND (reference sequence). This CDR3 is 14 amino acids long. CDR3 coding DNA: TGTGCCAGTACTTTCAGGGGGCTCGACACTGAAGCTTTCTTT. This codes for CASTFRGLDTEAFF. Complete variable domain (other parts from reference TRBV19 and TRBJ1-1): DGGITQSPKYLFRKEGQNVTLSCEQNLNHDAMYWYRQDPGQGLRLIYYSQIVNDFQKGDIAEGYSVSREKKESFPLTVTSAQKNPTAFYLCASTFRGLDTEAFFGQGTRLTVV.

The V and J genes are TRBV15 and TRBJ1-5; D remains unclear. The CDR3 sequence is 13 residues long. Between the trimmed V and J ends, which lost 0 bases and 6 bases, there was a span of 6 bases. Per germline, CDR1 LNHNV and CDR2 YYDKDF (reference sequence). The CDR3 loop is CATSREGPQPQHF. The CDR3 region has the DNA TGTGCCACCAGCAGAGAAGGGCCTCAGCCCCAGCATTTT.

The V and J genes are TRBV11-2 and TRBJ2-7; D gene unclear. The CDR3 is 15 amino acids. Trimming pared 0 bases from V and 2 bases from J, leaving 11 bases between. From germline, CDR1 is SGHAT and CDR2 FQNNGV. The CDR3 region has the DNA TGTGCCAGCAGCTTAGAGGGCTCCGGCACCTACGAGCAGTACTTC. This sequence encodes CASSLEGSGTYEQYF.